One sample yielded the 10 T cell receptor beta chains listed below, sequenced in a study of T cell responses to AZD1222 COVID-19 vaccine. Clones were read by immunoSEQ multiplex PCR, and TCRdb kept only the in-frame ones, dropping some. The data show more than 85,000 clones, roughly 85% seen once. Material: peripheral blood, obtained on day 0 of AZD1222 vaccination. Receptor source: an adult in good health.

The J gene is TRBJ1-2, the V gene TRBV7-3; no clear D. Trimming took 2 bases from V and 2 from J, leaving 9 bases between them. The CDR3 spans 14 residues. CDR1 SGHTA and CDR2 FQGTGA come from the germline V gene. CDR3 residues: CASSLLGDNYGYTF. The CDR3 DNA is TGTGCCAGCAGCTTATTGGGAGACAACTATGGCTACACCTTC.

The chain couples TRBV14 to TRBJ2-6; 12 bases fit TRBD2. This CDR3 has 17 amino acids. V was clipped by 7 bases and J by 2 bases; unmatched bases: 6. Germline CDR1 is SGHDN and CDR2 is FVKESK. CDR3 sequence reads: CASKLGLAGTGANVLTF. The CDR3 nucleotides read TGTGCCAGCAAACTCGGACTAGCGGGAACTGGGGCCAACGTCCTGACTTTC. The full variable domain, its missing parts supplied by reference TRBV14 and TRBJ2-6, is EAGVTQFPSHSVIEKGQTVTLRCDPISGHDNLYWYRRVMGKEIKFLLHFVKESKQDESGMPNNRFLAERTGGTYSTLKVQPAELEDSGVYFCASKLGLAGTGANVLTFGAGSRLTVL.

V and J are TRBV19 and TRBJ2-5; TRBD1 agrees at 9 bases. V gave up 3 bases and J gave up 5 bases; unmatched junction bases: 4. This CDR3 has 14 residues. The germline CDR1 and CDR2 sequences are LNHDA and SQIVND (reference sequence). The CDR3 DNA is TGTGCCAGTAGTATGAACAGGGGGCTGGAGACCCAGTACTTC. Translation gives CASSMNRGLETQYF. Supplemented by reference TRBV19 and TRBJ2-5, the full variable domain reads DGGITQSPKYLFRKEGQNVTLSCEQNLNHDAMYWYRQDPGQGLRLIYYSQIVNDFQKGDIAEGYSVSREKKESFPLTVTSAQKNPTAFYLCASSMNRGLETQYFGPGTRLLVL.

The chain joins TRBV10-3 to TRBJ1-1; the D gene is possibly TRBD1 (6 bases). The CDR3 spans 15 residues. V lost 7 bases and J lost 4, with 19 bases in between. Germline assignment: CDR1 ENHRY and CDR2 SYGVKD. CDR3 sequence reads: CAITEGVGSGTEAFF. As DNA, the CDR3 is TGTGCCATCACCGAGGGGGTGGGGAGCGGCACTGAAGCTTTCTTT.

Details on this clone: Within the sample, other DNA sequences also encode this same CDR3. This chain joins TRBV3-1 (or the pseudogene TRBV3-2) and TRBJ1-3; 7 bases match TRBD1. CDR1 and CDR2 from the germline V gene are LGHDT and YNNKEL (reference sequence). The trim removed 4 bases at V and 4 bases at J, leaving 4 bases unmatched. The CDR3 covers 14 residues. The chain's CDR3 is CASSLGTAGNTIYF. CDR3 nucleotide sequence: TGTGCCAGCAGCCTGGGGACAGCGGGAAACACCATATATTTT.

This clone was seen only once. The chain combines TRBV11-2 with TRBJ2-3, with D uncertain. From germline, CDR1 is SGHAT and CDR2 FQNNGV. The germline V and J ends were trimmed by 5 bases and 5 bases, with 14 bases remaining between them. The CDR3 is 14 amino acids. CDR3 nucleotides: TGTGCCAGCAGCCAAGGACCGGCGTTAGATACGCAGTATTTT. This translates into CASSQGPALDTQYF.

The J gene is TRBJ2-7, the V gene TRBV7-4, with D maybe TRBD2 (6 bases). Germline V lookup: CDR1 SGHVT, CDR2 SQSDAQ. The CDR3 covers 15 residues. V gave up 5 bases and J gave up 2 bases, with 16 bases separating them. CDR3 nucleotide sequence: TGTGCCAGCAGCCTTAAGCGGGTTCAACCCTACGAGCAGTACTTC. Its translation: CASSLKRVQPYEQYF.

J is TRBJ2-1 and V is TRBV11-3, with TRBD2 identical over 12 bases. The CDR3 totals 17 residues. The germline V gene encodes CDR1 SGHNT and CDR2 YENEEA. The trim removed 1 base at V and 4 bases at J, leaving 5 bases unmatched. CDR3 protein: CASSLGGLAGLYNEQFF. The CDR3, as DNA: TGTGCCAGCAGCTTAGGGGGACTAGCGGGCTTATACAATGAGCAGTTCTTC.

J is TRBJ2-3 and V is TRBV24-1, with 7 bases matching TRBD2. Germline V lookup: CDR1 KGHDR, CDR2 SFDVKD. This CDR3 comprises 18 residues. Germline trimming cut 4 bases from V and 1 base from J; bases unmatched to any gene: 13. The CDR3 loop is CATSDPGLPAGGTDTQYF. The CDR3 region has the DNA TGTGCCACCAGTGACCCGGGACTTCCGGCGGGAGGCACAGATACGCAGTATTTT.

The chain combines TRBV28 with TRBJ2-3; a weak D match, TRBD2 (6 bases). CDR1 and CDR2 (germline): MDHEN, SYDVKM. V lost 5 bases to trimming and J lost 7 bases, with 25 bases between them. This CDR3 has 17 amino acids. DNA for the CDR3: TGTGCCAGCAGTCTCCTCTACGGGGCGGGACGCGGGAATACGCAGTATTTT. This sequence encodes CASSLLYGAGRGNTQYF.